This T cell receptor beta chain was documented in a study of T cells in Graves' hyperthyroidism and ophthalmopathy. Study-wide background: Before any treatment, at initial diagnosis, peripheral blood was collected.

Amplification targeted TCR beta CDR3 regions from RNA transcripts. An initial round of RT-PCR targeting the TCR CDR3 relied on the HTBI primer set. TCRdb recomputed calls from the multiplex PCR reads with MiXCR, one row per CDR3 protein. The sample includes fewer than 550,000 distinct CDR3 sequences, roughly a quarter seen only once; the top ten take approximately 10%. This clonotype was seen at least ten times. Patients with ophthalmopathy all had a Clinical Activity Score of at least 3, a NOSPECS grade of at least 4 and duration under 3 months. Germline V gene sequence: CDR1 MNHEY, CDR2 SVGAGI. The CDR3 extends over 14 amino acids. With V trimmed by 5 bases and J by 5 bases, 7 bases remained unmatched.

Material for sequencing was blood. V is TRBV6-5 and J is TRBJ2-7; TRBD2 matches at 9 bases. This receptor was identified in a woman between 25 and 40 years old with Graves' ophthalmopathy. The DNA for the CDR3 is TGTGCCAGCAGTCCGCTAGCGGGGAGCAACGAGCAGTACTTC. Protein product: CASSPLAGSNEQYF.